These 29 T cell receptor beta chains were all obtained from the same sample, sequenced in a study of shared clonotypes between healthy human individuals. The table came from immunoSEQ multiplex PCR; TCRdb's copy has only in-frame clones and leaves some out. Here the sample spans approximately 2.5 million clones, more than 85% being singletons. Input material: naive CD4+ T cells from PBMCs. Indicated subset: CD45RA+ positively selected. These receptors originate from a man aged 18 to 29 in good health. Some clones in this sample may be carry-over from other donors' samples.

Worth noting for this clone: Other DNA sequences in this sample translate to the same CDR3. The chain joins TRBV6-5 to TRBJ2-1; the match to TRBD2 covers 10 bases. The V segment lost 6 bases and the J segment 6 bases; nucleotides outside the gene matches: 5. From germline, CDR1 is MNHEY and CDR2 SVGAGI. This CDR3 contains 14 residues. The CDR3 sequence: CASRPGLAFNEQFF. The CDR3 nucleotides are TGTGCCAGCAGACCGGGACTAGCGTTCAATGAGCAGTTCTTC.

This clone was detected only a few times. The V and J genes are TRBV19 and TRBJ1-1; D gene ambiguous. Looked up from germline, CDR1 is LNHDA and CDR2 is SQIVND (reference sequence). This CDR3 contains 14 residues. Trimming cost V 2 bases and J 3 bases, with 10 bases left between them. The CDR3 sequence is CASSIRIEDTEAFF. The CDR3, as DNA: TGTGCCAGTAGTATAAGGATCGAGGACACTGAAGCTTTCTTT.

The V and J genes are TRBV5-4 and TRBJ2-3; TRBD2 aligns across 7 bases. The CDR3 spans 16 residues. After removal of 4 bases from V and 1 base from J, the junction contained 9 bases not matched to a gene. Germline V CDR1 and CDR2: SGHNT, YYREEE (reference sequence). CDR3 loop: CASSPGGAGRTDTQYF. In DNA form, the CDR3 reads TGTGCCAGCAGCCCGGGAGGAGCGGGACGCACAGATACGCAGTATTTT.

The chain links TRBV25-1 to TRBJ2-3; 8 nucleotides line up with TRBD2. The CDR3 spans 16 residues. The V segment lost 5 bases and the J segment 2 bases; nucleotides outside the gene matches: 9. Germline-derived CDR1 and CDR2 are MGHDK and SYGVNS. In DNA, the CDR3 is TGTGCCAGCAGTTCCATATATAGCGGGGCCACAGATACGCAGTATTTT. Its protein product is CASSSIYSGATDTQYF. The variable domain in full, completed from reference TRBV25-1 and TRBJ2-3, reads EADIYQTPRYLVIGTGKKITLECSQTMGHDKMYWYQQDPGMELHLIHYSYGVNSTEKGDLSSESTVSRIRTEHFPLTLESARPSHTSQYLCASSSIYSGATDTQYFGPGTRLTVL.

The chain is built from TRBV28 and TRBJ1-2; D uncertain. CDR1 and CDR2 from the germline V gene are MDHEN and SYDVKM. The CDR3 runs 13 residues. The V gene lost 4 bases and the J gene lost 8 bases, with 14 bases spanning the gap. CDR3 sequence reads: CASSSGPARGYTF. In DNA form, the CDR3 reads TGTGCCAGCAGTTCCGGACCGGCGAGGGGCTACACCTTC.

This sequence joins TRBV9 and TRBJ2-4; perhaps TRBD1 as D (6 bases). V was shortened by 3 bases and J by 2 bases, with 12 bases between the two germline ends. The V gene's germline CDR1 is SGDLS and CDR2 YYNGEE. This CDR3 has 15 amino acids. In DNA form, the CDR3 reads TGTGCCAGCAGCGCGCCCCAGGGGACCAAAAACATTCAGTACTTC. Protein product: CASSAPQGTKNIQYF.

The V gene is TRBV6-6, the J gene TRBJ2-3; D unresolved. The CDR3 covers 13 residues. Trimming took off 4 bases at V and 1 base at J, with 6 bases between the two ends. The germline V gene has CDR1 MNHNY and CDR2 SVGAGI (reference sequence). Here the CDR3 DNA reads TGTGCCAGCAGTTCACGGGGCACAGATACGCAGTATTTT. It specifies CASSSRGTDTQYF.

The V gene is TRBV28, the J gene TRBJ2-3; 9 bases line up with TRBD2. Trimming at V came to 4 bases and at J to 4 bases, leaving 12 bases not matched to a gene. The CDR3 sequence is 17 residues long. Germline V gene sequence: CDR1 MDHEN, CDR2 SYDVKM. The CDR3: CASSYDSGSISADTQYF. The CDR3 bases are TGTGCCAGCAGTTACGATAGCGGGAGCATATCAGCAGATACGCAGTATTTT.

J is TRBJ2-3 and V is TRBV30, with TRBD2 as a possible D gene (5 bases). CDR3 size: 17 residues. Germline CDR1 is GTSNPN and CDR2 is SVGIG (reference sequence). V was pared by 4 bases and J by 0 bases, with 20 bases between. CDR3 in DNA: TGTGCCTGGATCGGTAGCGCACATCTGCTAAGCACAGATACGCAGTATTTT. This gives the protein CAWIGSAHLLSTDTQYF.

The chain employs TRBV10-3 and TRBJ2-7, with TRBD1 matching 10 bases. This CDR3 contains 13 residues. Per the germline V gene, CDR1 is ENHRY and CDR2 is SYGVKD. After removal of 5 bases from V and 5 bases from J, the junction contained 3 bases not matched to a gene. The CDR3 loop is CAISRDRGNEQYF. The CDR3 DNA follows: TGTGCCATCAGTAGGGACAGGGGCAACGAGCAGTACTTC.

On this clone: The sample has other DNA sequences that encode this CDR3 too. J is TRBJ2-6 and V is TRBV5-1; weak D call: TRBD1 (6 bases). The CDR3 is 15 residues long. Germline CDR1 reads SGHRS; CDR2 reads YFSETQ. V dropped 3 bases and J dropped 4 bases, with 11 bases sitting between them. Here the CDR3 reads CASSSTGSGANVLTF. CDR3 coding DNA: TGCGCCAGCAGCTCAACAGGGTCCGGGGCCAACGTCCTGACTTTC. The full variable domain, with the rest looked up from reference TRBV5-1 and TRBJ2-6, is KAGVTQTPRYLIKTRGQQVTLSCSPISGHRSVSWYQQTPGQGLQFLFEYFSETQRNKGNFPGRFSGRQFSNSRSEMNVSTLELGDSALYLCASSSTGSGANVLTFGAGSRLTVL.

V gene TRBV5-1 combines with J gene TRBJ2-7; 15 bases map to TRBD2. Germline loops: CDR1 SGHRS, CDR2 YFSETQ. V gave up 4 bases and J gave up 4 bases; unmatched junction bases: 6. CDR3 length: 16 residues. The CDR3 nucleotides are TGCGCCAGCAGCCGGGGACTAGCGGGAGGTATATACGAGCAGTACTTC. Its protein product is CASSRGLAGGIYEQYF.

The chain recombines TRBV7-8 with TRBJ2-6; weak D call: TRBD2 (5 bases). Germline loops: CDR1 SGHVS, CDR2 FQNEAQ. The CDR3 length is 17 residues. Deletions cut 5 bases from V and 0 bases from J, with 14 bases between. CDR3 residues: CASSIGGLSSGANVLTF. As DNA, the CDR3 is TGTGCCAGCAGCATAGGTGGACTCAGCTCTGGGGCCAACGTCCTGACTTTC. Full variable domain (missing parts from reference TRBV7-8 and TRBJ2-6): GAGVSQSPRYKVAKRGQDVALRCDPISGHVSLFWYQQALGQGPEFLTYFQNEAQLDKSGLPSDRFFAERPEGSVSTLKIQRTQQEDSAVYLCASSIGGLSSGANVLTFGAGSRLTVL.

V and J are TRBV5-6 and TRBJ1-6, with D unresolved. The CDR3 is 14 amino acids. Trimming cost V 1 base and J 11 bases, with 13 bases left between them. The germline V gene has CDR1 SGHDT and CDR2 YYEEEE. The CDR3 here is CASSLSGDWAPLHF. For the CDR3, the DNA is TGTGCCAGCAGCTTGAGCGGGGATTGGGCACCCCTCCACTTT.

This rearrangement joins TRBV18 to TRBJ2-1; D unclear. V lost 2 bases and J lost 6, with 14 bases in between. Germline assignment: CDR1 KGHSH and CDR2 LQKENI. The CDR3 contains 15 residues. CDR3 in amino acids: CASSPVFGVRNEQFF. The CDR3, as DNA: TGTGCCAGCTCACCAGTTTTCGGCGTCCGCAATGAGCAGTTCTTC.

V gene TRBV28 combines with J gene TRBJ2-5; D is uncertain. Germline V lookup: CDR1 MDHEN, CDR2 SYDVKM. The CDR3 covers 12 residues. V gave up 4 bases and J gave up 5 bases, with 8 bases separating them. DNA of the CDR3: TGTGCCAGCAGTTCTAGGTTGGAGACCCAGTACTTC. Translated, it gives CASSSRLETQYF.

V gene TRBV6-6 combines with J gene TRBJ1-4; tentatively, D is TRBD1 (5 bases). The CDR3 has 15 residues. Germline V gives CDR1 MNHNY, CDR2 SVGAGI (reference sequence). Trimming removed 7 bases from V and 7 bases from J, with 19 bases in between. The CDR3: CASNPTAAGSEKLFF. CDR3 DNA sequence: TGTGCCAGCAACCCGACAGCGGCCGGCAGTGAAAAACTGTTTTTT.

The CDR3 loop reads CASSSSWTGGIAFF. The CDR3 region has the DNA TGTGCCAGCAGCTCCTCCTGGACAGGGGGCATTGCTTTCTTT. The chain recombines TRBV7-9 with TRBJ1-1; 11 nucleotides line up with TRBD1. The CDR3 contains 14 residues. J lost 11 bases, V lost 4 bases, and 9 bases had no gene match. Germline V gene data show CDR1 as SEHNR and CDR2 as FQNEAQ (reference sequence).

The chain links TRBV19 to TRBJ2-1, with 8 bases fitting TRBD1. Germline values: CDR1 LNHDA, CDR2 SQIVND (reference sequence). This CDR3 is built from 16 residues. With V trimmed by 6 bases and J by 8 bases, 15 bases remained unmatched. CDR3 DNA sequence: TGTGCCAGTAGCCGACAGGGGTTTGCCGGTGACGATGAGCAGTTCTTC. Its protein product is CASSRQGFAGDDEQFF.

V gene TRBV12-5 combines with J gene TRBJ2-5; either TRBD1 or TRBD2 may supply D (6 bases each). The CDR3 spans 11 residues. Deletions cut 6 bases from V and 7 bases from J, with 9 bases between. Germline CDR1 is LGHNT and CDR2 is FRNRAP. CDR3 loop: CASGRGRTQYF. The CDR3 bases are TGTGCTAGTGGCCGGGGGCGGACCCAGTACTTC.

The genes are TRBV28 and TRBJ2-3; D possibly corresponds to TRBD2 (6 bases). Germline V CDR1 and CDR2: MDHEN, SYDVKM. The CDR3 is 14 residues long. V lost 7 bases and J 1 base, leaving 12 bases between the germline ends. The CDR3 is CASTEPSGTDTQYF. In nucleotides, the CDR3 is TGTGCCAGCACCGAACCTAGCGGCACAGATACGCAGTATTTT.

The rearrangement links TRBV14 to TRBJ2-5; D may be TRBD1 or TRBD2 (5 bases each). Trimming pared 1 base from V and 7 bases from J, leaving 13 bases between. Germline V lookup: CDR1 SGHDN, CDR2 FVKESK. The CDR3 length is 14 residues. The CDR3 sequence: CASSQGGTWGTQYF. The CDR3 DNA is TGTGCCAGCAGCCAAGGAGGGACCTGGGGGACCCAGTACTTC.

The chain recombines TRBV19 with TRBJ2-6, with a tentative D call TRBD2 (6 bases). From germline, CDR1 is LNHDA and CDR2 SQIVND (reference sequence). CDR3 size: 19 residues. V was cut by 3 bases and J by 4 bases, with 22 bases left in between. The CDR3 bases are TGTGCCAGTAGTATGGTTGGGGGGTTCTCACCGGGAGGGGCCAACGTCCTGACTTTC. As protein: CASSMVGGFSPGGANVLTF.

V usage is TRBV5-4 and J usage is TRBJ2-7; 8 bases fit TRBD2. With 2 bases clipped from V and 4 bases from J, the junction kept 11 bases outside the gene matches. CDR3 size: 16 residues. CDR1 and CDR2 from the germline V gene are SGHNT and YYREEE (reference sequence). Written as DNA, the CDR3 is TGTGCCAGCAGCTTACCTAGCGGGCAAGGCTTGTACGAGCAGTACTTC. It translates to CASSLPSGQGLYEQYF.

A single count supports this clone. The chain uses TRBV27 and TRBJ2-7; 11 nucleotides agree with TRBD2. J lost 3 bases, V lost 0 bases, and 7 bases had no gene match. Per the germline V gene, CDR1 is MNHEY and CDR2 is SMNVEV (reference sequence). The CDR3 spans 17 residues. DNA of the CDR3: TGTGCCAGCAGTTTATCCTCGCCCCTAGCGGGAGGCTACGAGCAGTACTTC. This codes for CASSLSSPLAGGYEQYF.

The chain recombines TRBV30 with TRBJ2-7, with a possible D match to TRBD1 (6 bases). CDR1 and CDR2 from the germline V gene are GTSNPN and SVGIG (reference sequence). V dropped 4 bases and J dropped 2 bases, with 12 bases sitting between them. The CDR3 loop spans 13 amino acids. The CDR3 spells CAWIQGSTYEQYF. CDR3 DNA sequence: TGTGCCTGGATCCAGGGGTCGACCTACGAGCAGTACTTC.

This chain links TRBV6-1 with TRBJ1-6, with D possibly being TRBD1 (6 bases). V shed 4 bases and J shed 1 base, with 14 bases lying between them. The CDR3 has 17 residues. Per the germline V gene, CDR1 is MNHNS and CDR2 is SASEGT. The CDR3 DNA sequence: TGTGCCAGCAGTGGTTACCGGGGGCGGTCCTATAATTCACCCCTCCACTTT. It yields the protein CASSGYRGRSYNSPLHF.

The CDR3 loop is CASSLAEGSTEAFF. DNA for the CDR3: TGCGCCAGCAGCTTGGCCGAGGGGAGCACTGAAGCTTTCTTT. The V gene is TRBV5-1, the J gene TRBJ1-1; tentatively, D is TRBD1 (5 bases). Germline-derived CDR1 and CDR2 are SGHRS and YFSETQ. The CDR3 is 14 residues long. V was pared by 0 bases and J by 4 bases, with 10 bases between.

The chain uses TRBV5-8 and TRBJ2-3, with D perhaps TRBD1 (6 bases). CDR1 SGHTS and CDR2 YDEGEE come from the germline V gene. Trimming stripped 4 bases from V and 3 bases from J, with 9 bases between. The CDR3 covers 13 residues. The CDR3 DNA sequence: TGTGCCAGCAGCCTTCAGGGGACAGATACGCAGTATTTT. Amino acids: CASSLQGTDTQYF.